Listed below are T cell receptor beta chains from one sample, sequenced in a study of cytomegalovirus exposure and HLA in healthy donors. Produced via immunoSEQ multiplex PCR; TCRdb's table is partial and in-frame only. The sample contains 160,000 or so clones, just over 75% of which appear only once. The sample taken for sequencing was PBMCs. These receptors came from a woman aged 35 to 49 in good health and CMV-seronegative. Both conserved end residues are part of each CDR3. Each record gives: D gene, J gene, clone size, V gene, CDR3 protein, CDR3 DNA. A D gene is named only where the DNA matches it firmly. Size is stated for part of the rows, as once, few or many counts, or as a class when the clone is expanded.

>TRBD1|TRBJ2-3|once|TRBV11-2
CASSMTGTGTGDTQYF
TGTGCCAGCAGCATGACCGGGACAGGGACGGGTGATACGCAGTATTTT
>TRBD2|TRBJ2-1|few|TRBV5-1
CASSLVAGVRDEQFF
TGCGCCAGCAGCTTAGTAGCGGGAGTTAGGGATGAGCAGTTCTTC
>NA|TRBJ2-2|NA|TRBV7-9
CASEVGRGVPGELFF
TGTGCCAGCGAGGTGGGCAGGGGAGTTCCCGGGGAGCTGTTTTTT
>NA|TRBJ1-1|NA|TRBV19
CASGWGRETEAFF
TGTGCCAGTGGTTGGGGGCGAGAGACTGAAGCTTTCTTT
>TRBD2|TRBJ2-4|NA|TRBV28
CASSPLVRTSGKNIQYF
TGTGCCAGCAGTCCTCTGGTGAGGACTAGCGGAAAAAACATTCAGTACTTC
>TRBD1|TRBJ2-5|NA|TRBV15
CATSRDGQGRETQYF
TGTGCCACCAGCAGAGATGGACAGGGAAGGGAGACCCAGTACTTC
>NA|TRBJ2-2|NA|TRBV14
CASSQVRTGELFF
TGTGCCAGCAGCCAAGTGAGGACCGGGGAGCTGTTTTTT
>NA|TRBJ1-3|NA|TRBV6-5
CASSSQGVPGNTIYF
TGTGCCAGCAGTTCCCAGGGTGTGCCTGGAAACACCATATATTTT
>NA|TRBJ1-1|NA|TRBV4-2
CASSQDGTANTEAFF
TGTGCCAGCAGCCAAGACGGTACAGCAAACACTGAAGCTTTCTTT
>NA|TRBJ2-2|NA|TRBV30
CAWTSGTGGHGELFF
TGTGCCTGGACCTCGGGGACCGGGGGTCACGGGGAGCTGTTTTTT
>TRBD2|TRBJ2-2|NA|TRBV6-1
CASSEGLAGVLNTGELFF
TGTGCCAGCAGTGAAGGCCTAGCGGGAGTGTTGAACACCGGGGAGCTGTTTTTT
>TRBD2|TRBJ2-1|NA|TRBV28
CASSLNGAGGLSDEQFF
TGTGCCAGCAGTTTGAACGGGGCGGGAGGGTTATCTGATGAGCAGTTCTTC
>TRBD2|TRBJ2-1|few|TRBV5-1
CASSSGTSGSGGQFF
TGCGCCAGCAGCTCCGGGACTAGCGGGAGCGGGGGGCAGTTCTTC
>TRBD1|TRBJ1-2|NA|TRBV18
CASSPDRAYGYTF
TGTGCCAGCTCACCGGACAGGGCCTATGGCTACACCTTC
>TRBD2|TRBJ2-2|NA|TRBV10-3
CASSGTSGIPNTGELFF
TGTGCCTCATCCGGGACTAGCGGGATACCGAACACCGGGGAGCTGTTTTTT
>NA|TRBJ2-7|few|TRBV7-6
CASSLEPSSYEQYF
TGTGCCAGCAGCTTAGAGCCAAGCTCCTACGAGCAGTACTTC
>NA|TRBJ1-2|NA|TRBV27
CASGSRINYGYTF
TGTGCCAGCGGGTCCAGGATTAACTATGGCTACACCTTC
>NA|TRBJ1-5|NA|TRBV19
CASRSAGTNQPQHF
TGTGCCAGCCGGTCGGCAGGGACTAATCAGCCCCAGCATTTT
>NA|TRBJ2-6|NA|TRBV5-1
CASSSEGANVLTF
TGCGCCAGCAGCTCCGAGGGGGCCAACGTCCTGACTTTC
>TRBD1|TRBJ2-1|few|TRBV9
CASSVVGQSLNEQFF
TGTGCCAGCAGCGTCGTGGGACAGTCCCTCAATGAGCAGTTCTTC
>TRBD1|TRBJ1-1|NA|TRBV28
CASISDREGNTEAFF
TGTGCCAGCATCTCTGACAGGGAAGGGAACACTGAAGCTTTCTTT
>NA|TRBJ2-3|NA|TRBV5-1
CASSSQVLDTQYF
TGCGCCAGCAGCTCGCAGGTCCTCGATACGCAGTATTTT
>TRBD2|TRBJ2-7|NA|TRBV2
CASIERENSYEQYF
TGTGCCAGCATTGAGCGGGAGAACTCCTACGAGCAGTACTTC
>NA|TRBJ1-2|NA|TRBV9
CASSVEWGGYTF
TGTGCCAGCAGCGTAGAATGGGGCGGCTACACCTTC
>NA|TRBJ2-3|NA|TRBV30
CAWSPSIDTQYF
TGTGCCTGGAGCCCTAGTATAGATACGCAGTATTTT
>TRBD2|TRBJ2-1|few|TRBV7-3
CASSGRLAGVNEQFF
TGTGCCAGCAGCGGTAGACTAGCGGGAGTGAATGAGCAGTTCTTC
>TRBD2|TRBJ2-3|NA|TRBV28
CASSLGLAGEPDTQYF
TGTGCCAGCAGTCTTGGACTAGCGGGAGAACCAGATACGCAGTATTTT
>TRBD1|TRBJ1-1|NA|TRBV28
CASSLGTVEAFF
TGTGCCAGCAGTTTAGGGACAGTCGAAGCTTTCTTT
>NA|TRBJ2-7|NA|TRBV11-2
CASSSNYEQYF
TGTGCCAGCAGCTCCAACTACGAGCAGTACTTC
>NA|TRBJ1-2|NA|TRBV28
CASIGQFRVSGYTF
TGTGCCAGCATTGGACAGTTTCGAGTGAGCGGCTACACCTTC
>TRBD1|TRBJ1-2|once|TRBV5-1
CASSWGDRAGYTF
TGCGCCAGCAGTTGGGGGGACAGGGCTGGCTACACCTTC
>TRBD1|TRBJ2-3|NA|TRBV9
CASSPRDRVTDTQYF
TGTGCCAGCAGCCCCCGGGACAGAGTCACAGATACGCAGTATTTT
>NA|TRBJ2-3|few|TRBV9
CASSDPDSQTQYF
TGTGCCAGCAGCGACCCCGACTCGCAGACGCAGTATTTT
>TRBD2|TRBJ2-5|NA|TRBV5-1
CASSWTSGQETQYF
TGCGCCAGCAGCTGGACTAGCGGGCAAGAGACCCAGTACTTC
>NA|TRBJ1-1|NA|TRBV4-1
CASSQEGARNTEAFF
TGCGCCAGCAGCCAAGAGGGAGCCCGGAACACTGAAGCTTTCTTT
>NA|TRBJ2-5|few|TRBV9
CASSSHPQETQYF
TGTGCCAGCAGCTCACACCCTCAAGAGACCCAGTACTTC
>NA|TRBJ2-7|once|TRBV7-9
CASSFGTKNTYEQYF
TGTGCCAGCAGCTTTGGGACAAAGAACACCTACGAGCAGTACTTC
>TRBD2|TRBJ2-3|NA|TRBV5-1
CASSRSGRGSDTQYF
TGCGCCAGCAGCAGAAGCGGGAGAGGATCAGATACGCAGTATTTT
>NA|TRBJ1-2|NA|TRBV2
CASTTMGRVEGYTF
TGTGCCAGCACTACTATGGGGAGGGTGGAGGGCTACACCTTC
>TRBD1|TRBJ1-2|NA|TRBV7-9
CASSISGTAYGYTF
TGTGCCAGCAGCATCTCCGGGACAGCCTATGGCTACACCTTC
>NA|TRBJ1-5|few|TRBV19
CASSTEANQPQHF
TGTGCCAGTAGTACGGAGGCGAATCAGCCCCAGCATTTT
>NA|TRBJ2-1|NA|TRBV6-1
CASSEYRSQGSEQFF
TGTGCCAGCAGTGAATACCGCTCCCAAGGGAGTGAGCAGTTCTTC
>NA|TRBJ2-7|NA|TRBV18
CASSHQESEQYF
TGTGCCAGCTCTCACCAGGAAAGCGAGCAGTACTTC
>TRBD2|TRBJ2-3|NA|TRBV6-5
CAIGTSGTDTQYF
TGTGCCATTGGGACTAGCGGCACAGATACGCAGTATTTT
>NA|TRBJ2-4|NA|TRBV6-1
CASSEVALAKNIQYF
TGTGCTAGCAGTGAGGTAGCCTTAGCCAAAAACATTCAGTACTTC
>NA|TRBJ2-7|NA|TRBV5-1
CASSLSGPPNEQYF
TGCGCCAGCAGCTTAAGCGGGCCCCCGAACGAGCAGTACTTC
>NA|TRBJ1-1|few|TRBV11-2
CASSLDPTRGAFF
TGTGCCAGCAGCTTAGATCCGACAAGGGGTGCTTTCTTT
>TRBD1|TRBJ1-2|NA|TRBV28
CASSPGTGGRFGYTF
TGTGCCAGCAGTCCAGGGACAGGGGGCAGGTTTGGCTACACCTTC